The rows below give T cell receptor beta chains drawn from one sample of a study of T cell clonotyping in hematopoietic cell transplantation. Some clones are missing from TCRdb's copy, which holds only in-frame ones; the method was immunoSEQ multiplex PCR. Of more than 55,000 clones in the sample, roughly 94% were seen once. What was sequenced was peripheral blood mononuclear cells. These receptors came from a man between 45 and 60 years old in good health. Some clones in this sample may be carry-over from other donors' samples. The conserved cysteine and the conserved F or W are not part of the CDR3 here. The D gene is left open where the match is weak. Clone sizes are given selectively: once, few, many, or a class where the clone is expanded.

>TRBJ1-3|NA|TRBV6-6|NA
ASSTEHSSGNTIY
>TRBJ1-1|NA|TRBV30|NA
AWSGPANTEAF
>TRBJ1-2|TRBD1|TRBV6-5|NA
ATRQQGNYGYT
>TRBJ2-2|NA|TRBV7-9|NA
ASSPQGWELF
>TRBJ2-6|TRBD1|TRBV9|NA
ASSVATGGVSSAGANVLT
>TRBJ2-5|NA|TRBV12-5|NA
ASGHGNQETQY
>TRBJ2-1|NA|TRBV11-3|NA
ASSQAGEQF
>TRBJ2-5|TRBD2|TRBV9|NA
ASSKGTSGVSETQY
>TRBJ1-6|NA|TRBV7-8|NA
ASSTTRDIENSPLH
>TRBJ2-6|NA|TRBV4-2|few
ASSQDSNSGANVLT
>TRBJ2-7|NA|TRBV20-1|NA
SARVVEQY
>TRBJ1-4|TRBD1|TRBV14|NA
ASSPRTGNEKLF
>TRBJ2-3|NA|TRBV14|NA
ASSPLDGRKVPYPTDTQY
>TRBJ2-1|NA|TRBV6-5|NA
ASRPGPPGEQF
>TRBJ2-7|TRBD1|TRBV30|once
AWSFAGGGYEQY
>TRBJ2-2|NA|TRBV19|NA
ASTKTGYGETGELF
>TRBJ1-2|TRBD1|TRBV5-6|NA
ASSPTQSRTGGYT
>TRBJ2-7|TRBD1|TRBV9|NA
ASSPQETGLSSYEQY
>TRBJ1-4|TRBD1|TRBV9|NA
ASSTRQGTNEKLF
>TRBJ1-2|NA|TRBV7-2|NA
ASSLFQGPGAY
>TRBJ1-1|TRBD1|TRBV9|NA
ASSVHGGQGMDTEAF
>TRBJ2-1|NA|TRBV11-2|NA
ASSLFWSEQF
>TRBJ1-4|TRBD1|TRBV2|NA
ASRGQVIGEKLF
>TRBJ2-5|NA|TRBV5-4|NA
ASSGQETQY
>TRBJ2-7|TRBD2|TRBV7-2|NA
ASSLASGGSYEQY
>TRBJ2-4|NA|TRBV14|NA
ASSRLNFGGIQY
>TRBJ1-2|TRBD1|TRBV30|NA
AWNGQGGGYT
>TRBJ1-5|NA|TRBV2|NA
ASGWTDSNQPQH
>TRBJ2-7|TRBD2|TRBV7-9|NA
ASSLGLAGESYEQY
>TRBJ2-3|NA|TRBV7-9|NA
ASSLVGEGGDTQY
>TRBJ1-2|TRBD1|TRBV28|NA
ASSTGGGKGYT
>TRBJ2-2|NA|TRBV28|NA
ASGRGWNTGELF
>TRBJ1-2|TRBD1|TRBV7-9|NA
ASSSLRDRELIDYGYT
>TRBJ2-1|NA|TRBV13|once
ASSQDLMGEQF
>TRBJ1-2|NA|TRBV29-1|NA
SVDTDGYT
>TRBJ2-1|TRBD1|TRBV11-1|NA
ASSLASDRGYEQF
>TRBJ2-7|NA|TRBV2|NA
ASLQGLSTYEQY
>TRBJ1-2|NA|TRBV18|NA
ASSSGSYGYT
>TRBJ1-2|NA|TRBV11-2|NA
ASSLSDYGYT
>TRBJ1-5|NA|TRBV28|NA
ASSLSGMGQPQH
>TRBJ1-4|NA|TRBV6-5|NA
ASSSSGGLGEKLF
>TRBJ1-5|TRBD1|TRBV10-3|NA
AISDTLQGGGQPQH